Below, one TCR beta chain is given with its context. Its antigen is currently unknown. TCRdb re-derived calls from the reads in MiXCR, one entry per CDR3 protein. Here the sample spans some 920,000 distinct CDR3 sequences, 31% being singletons. The data belong to a study of T cell repertoires in cytomegalovirus infection. Study-wide context: Epitope selection comprised recently identified HLA-C-restricted CMV epitopes and well-studied HLA-B-restricted CMV epitopes.

The clonotype originates from a human donor in good health (CMV status not recorded). Some clones in this sample may be carry-over from other donors' samples. Sequencing was performed on cultured CD8+ T cells from PBMCs, taken from culture after CMV antigen stimulation.

The CDR3 reads CATSRGTDLYNEQFF. In DNA form, the CDR3 reads TGTGCCACCAGCCGGGGGACGGATCTCTACAATGAGCAGTTCTTC. The V gene is TRBV24-1, the J gene TRBJ2-1; maybe TRBD2 (6 bases). V was clipped by 7 bases and J by 3 bases, with 15 bases between them. The CDR3 covers 15 residues. Germline CDR1 KGHDR, CDR2 SFDVKD.